The 14 T cell receptor beta chains below all came from one sample that was sequenced in a study of T cells in Graves' hyperthyroidism and ophthalmopathy. Amplification of TCR beta CDR3 regions was performed using RNA transcripts as template. HTBI primers were employed in a first-round RT-PCR of the TCR CDR3. In TCRdb, the multiplex PCR reads were re-called with MiXCR into one record per CDR3 protein. There are over 650,000 distinct CDR3 sequences in the sample; less than 45% occur only once, and approximately 7.2% lies in the top ten. Material for sequencing was peripheral blood or thyroid tissue (not recorded which). Every receptor here comes from an adult man with Graves' disease, either hyperthyroidism or ophthalmopathy (not recorded which).

V usage is TRBV29-1 and J usage is TRBJ2-3; TRBD2 matches 7 bases. This CDR3 region has 15 residues. The germline gives CDR1 SQVTM, CDR2 ANQGSEA. Trimming cost V 8 bases and J 2 bases; bases outside gene matches: 13. The CDR3 spells CSSPDPGGFTDTQYF. DNA of the CDR3: TGCAGCTCACCAGACCCGGGGGGATTCACAGATACGCAGTATTTT.

The table lists this clonotype with a few counts. The chain couples TRBV2 to TRBJ1-5; D is undetermined. The germline V gene encodes CDR1 SNHLY and CDR2 FYNNEI. The length of the CDR3 is 16 residues. Trimming left V 6 bases short and J 2 bases short, with 17 bases between. The CDR3 bases are TGTGCCAGCAGGGCCTACTACGCCGGAGGCAATCAGCCCCAGCATTTT. This translates into CASRAYYAGGNQPQHF.

This clonotype was detected ten times or more. This rearrangement joins TRBV29-1 to TRBJ1-6; 9 nucleotides match TRBD1. Germline V CDR1 and CDR2: SQVTM, ANQGSEA. Trimming took 7 bases from V and 7 from J; bases not matched to a gene: 5. The CDR3 is 13 residues long. The CDR3 region is CSAGDRVNSPLHF. The CDR3 coding sequence is TGCAGCGCCGGGGACAGGGTAAATTCACCCCTCCACTTT.

V is TRBV29-1 and J is TRBJ2-5; 8 positions agree with TRBD1. Germline V gene data show CDR1 as SQVTM and CDR2 as ANQGSEA. The trim removed 7 bases at V and 5 bases at J, leaving 9 bases unmatched. The CDR3 covers 13 residues. In DNA, the CDR3 is TGCAGCGGGCGACGGACAGGGTCGGAGACCCAGTACTTC. It yields the protein CSGRRTGSETQYF. Based on the CDR3 plus reference TRBV29-1 and TRBJ2-5, the full variable domain is SAVISQKPSRDICQRGTSLTIQCQVDSQVTMMFWYRQQPGQSLTLIATANQGSEATYESGFVIDKFPISRPNLTFSTLTVSNMSPEDSSIYLCSGRRTGSETQYFGPGTRLLVL.

Ten or more counts support this clonotype. This chain uses TRBV7-9 with TRBJ1-1; 7 bases are a match to TRBD1. CDR1 is SEHNR, CDR2 FQNEAQ, per germline (reference sequence). V was clipped by 4 bases and J by 10 bases; unmatched bases: 6. The length of the CDR3 is 12 residues. The CDR3 is CASSSTGQGAFF. The CDR3, as DNA: TGTGCCAGCAGCTCGACAGGGCAAGGAGCTTTCTTT. The full variable domain, in which reference TRBV7-9 and TRBJ1-1 provide the parts outside the CDR3, is DTGVSQNPRHKITKRGQNVTFRCDPISEHNRLYWYRQTLGQGPEFLTYFQNEAQLEKSRLLSDRFSAERPKGSFSTLEIQRTEQGDSAMYLCASSSTGQGAFFGQGTRLTVV.

The chain recombines TRBV7-2 with TRBJ2-5; TRBD1 matches at 10 bases. V lost 4 bases, J lost 4 bases, and 6 bases stayed unmatched. CDR3 length: 15 amino acids. CDR1 is SGHTA and CDR2 is FQGNSA in the germline V gene. Here the CDR3 reads CASSSRTGGVETQYF. The CDR3 DNA is TGTGCCAGCAGCTCGCGGACAGGGGGAGTAGAGACCCAGTACTTC. Together with reference TRBV7-2 and TRBJ2-5, the CDR3 gives the full variable domain: GAGVSQSPSNKVTEKGKDVELRCDPISGHTALYWYRQSLGQGLEFLIYFQGNSAPDKSGLPSDRFSAERTGGSVSTLTIQRTQQEDSAVYLCASSSRTGGVETQYFGPGTRLLVL.

The chain carries TRBV10-3 and TRBJ1-2, with D possibly being TRBD1 (6 bases). CDR1 is ENHRY, CDR2 SYGVKD, per germline. Trimming left V 4 bases short and J 4 bases short, with 13 bases between. The CDR3 runs to 14 residues. The chain's CDR3 is CAISASPGAYGYTF. CDR3 sequence (DNA): TGTGCCATCAGTGCATCGCCAGGGGCCTATGGCTACACCTTC.

V gene TRBV6-2 or TRBV6-3 combines with J gene TRBJ2-7; 9 bases line up with TRBD1. CDR3 length: 14 residues. V shed 11 bases, J shed 4 bases, and the junction held 12 bases outside the gene matches. Germline V gene data show CDR1 as MNHEY and CDR2 as SVGEGT. This CDR3 is CAWSRDRVLYEQYF. The CDR3 DNA is TGTGCCTGGAGTAGGGACAGGGTCTTGTACGAGCAGTACTTC.

The V call is TRBV19, the J call TRBJ1-2, with D possibly TRBD1 on 6 matching bases. CDR1 and CDR2 from the germline V gene are LNHDA and SQIVND (reference sequence). The CDR3 contains 13 residues. V lost 11 bases, J lost 13 bases, and 26 bases lay in between. The CDR3 coding sequence is TGTGCCTGGAGTGTAGGGGGATCAGGTTATGCCACCTTC. Its translation: CAWSVGGSGYATF.

The V gene is TRBV7-9, the J gene TRBJ1-1; D call uncertain. V was clipped by 1 base and J by 5 bases, with 17 bases between them. This CDR3 has 16 amino acids. The germline V gene has CDR1 SEHNR and CDR2 FQNEAQ (reference sequence). The CDR3 loop is CASSLDRPLTGTEAFF. CDR3 in DNA: TGTGCCAGCAGCTTAGATAGACCATTAACGGGTACTGAAGCTTTCTTT.

This sequence joins TRBV29-1 and TRBJ1-1; no clear D. Germline CDR1 is SQVTM and CDR2 is ANQGSEA. The CDR3 extends over 13 amino acids. V lost 1 base to trimming and J lost 3 bases, with 9 bases between them. CDR3 in DNA: TGCAGCGTTGAAGGGGTTGGGTACACTGAAGCTTTCTTT. Translating gives CSVEGVGYTEAFF. The full variable domain, completed using reference TRBV29-1 and TRBJ1-1, is SAVISQKPSRDICQRGTSLTIQCQVDSQVTMMFWYRQQPGQSLTLIATANQGSEATYESGFVIDKFPISRPNLTFSTLTVSNMSPEDSSIYLCSVEGVGYTEAFFGQGTRLTVV.

Worth noting for this clonotype: Since no conserved phenylalanine or tryptophan closes the CDR3, a read error is the likely cause. The chain joins TRBV7-2 to TRBJ1-1; tentative D call: TRBD1 (5 bases). The V end lost 2 bases, the J end lost 1 base, and 14 bases lay between the germline ends. This CDR3 region has 16 residues. Germline V lookup: CDR1 SGHTA, CDR2 FQGNSA. CDR3 loop: CASSLPLRDRNTEAFL. DNA for the CDR3: TGTGCCAGCAGCTTACCCCTCCGTGACAGGAACACTGAAGCTTTCCTT.

In this sample, this clonotype turned up a few times. The gene calls are TRBV29-1 and TRBJ1-1; no clear D. CDR1 and CDR2 from the germline V gene are SQVTM and ANQGSEA. CDR3 length: 12 residues. V was clipped by 7 bases and J by 6 bases, with 15 bases between them. CDR3 region: CSGVASLAEAFF. The CDR3 DNA reads TGCAGCGGGGTTGCGAGTCTCGCTGAAGCTTTCTTT.

The chain employs TRBV10-3 and TRBJ1-2, with unresolved D. CDR1 ENHRY and CDR2 SYGVKD come from the germline V gene. Trimming pared 0 bases from V and 3 bases from J, leaving 8 bases between. The CDR3 spans 14 residues. The CDR3 is CAISESSHDYGYTF. The CDR3 DNA sequence: TGTGCCATCAGTGAGTCATCACATGACTATGGCTACACCTTC.